A selection of T cell receptor beta chains follows, all from one sample in a study of T cells in localized non-small cell lung cancer. The assay was immunoSEQ multiplex PCR, and TCRdb's table has in-frame clones only and misses some. The sample includes roughly 40,000 clones, around 81% seen only once; the top ten take under 7.5%. This material consisted of peripheral blood mononuclear cells, taken before any cancer treatment. The source of these receptors is a male donor aged 60 or over with stage II lung adenocarcinoma. Both conserved end residues are part of each CDR3. Each record gives: clone size, J gene, D gene, CDR3 length, V gene, CDR3 protein, CDR3 DNA. D genes are given only for firm matches. Size values are once, few and many counts, or a class for expanded clones, and some rows have none.

.	TRBJ1-4	TRBD1	17	TRBV7-2	CASSLGDFRDRGGKLFF	TGTGCCAGCAGCTTGGGGGACTTCCGGGACAGGGGCGGAAAACTGTTTTTT
.	TRBJ2-7	.	15	TRBV4-3	CASSQDPSVRNEQYF	TGCGCCAGCAGCCAAGATCCTAGCGTGAGAAACGAGCAGTACTTC
once	TRBJ1-2	.	13	TRBV2	CASRLDRLHGYTF	TGTGCCAGCAGACTGGACAGACTACATGGCTACACCTTC
.	TRBJ1-2	.	12	TRBV7-2	CASSLVFHGYTF	TGTGCCAGCAGCTTAGTATTTCATGGCTACACCTTC
.	TRBJ2-1	.	12	TRBV18	CASSLRMDEQFF	TGTGCCAGCTCTCTTCGGATGGATGAGCAGTTCTTC
.	TRBJ1-2	.	15	TRBV6-1	CASSEARQGPYGYTF	TGTGCCAGCAGTGAAGCACGGCAGGGTCCCTATGGCTACACCTTC
.	TRBJ2-3	TRBD1	14	TRBV7-8	CASRTTGSTDTQYF	TGTGCCAGCCGAACGACAGGGAGCACAGATACGCAGTATTTT
once	TRBJ2-5	TRBD1	14	TRBV5-1	CASSLGQDRETQYF	TGCGCCAGCAGCTTGGGACAGGACAGGGAGACCCAGTACTTC
.	TRBJ2-2	.	12	TRBV7-7	CASSPTSGELFF	TGTGCCAGCAGCCCGACCTCCGGGGAGCTGTTTTTT
.	TRBJ2-5	.	14	TRBV7-2	CASSTDLRVQTQYF	TGTGCCAGCAGCACGGACCTCAGGGTCCAGACCCAGTACTTC
.	TRBJ2-2	.	16	TRBV14	CASSPISFTVPGELFF	TGTGCCAGCAGTCCCATTAGCTTTACTGTGCCCGGGGAGCTGTTTTTT
.	TRBJ1-2	TRBD1	15	TRBV10-3	CAISEKVGQGNGYTF	TGTGCCATCAGTGAGAAGGTAGGACAGGGAAATGGCTACACCTTC
.	TRBJ2-2	.	17	TRBV18	CASSPSGHIANTGELFF	TGTGCCAGCTCACCCTCGGGACACATCGCGAACACCGGGGAGCTGTTTTTT
.	TRBJ2-6	.	16	TRBV4-3	CASSQDGTSGANVLTF	TGCGCCAGCAGCCAAGATGGGACCTCTGGGGCCAACGTCCTGACTTTC
.	TRBJ1-5	.	14	TRBV2	CASSFAGLNQPQHF	TGTGCCAGCTCCTTTGCCGGGCTCAATCAGCCCCAGCATTTT
.	TRBJ2-1	.	15	TRBV7-9	CATSVGTSEYNEQFF	TGTGCCACCTCCGTAGGGACGTCGGAATACAATGAGCAGTTCTTC
.	TRBJ2-1	TRBD1	15	TRBV9	CASSSRQGASNEQFF	TGTGCCAGCAGCTCCCGACAGGGGGCGTCAAATGAGCAGTTCTTC
.	TRBJ1-2	.	14	TRBV18	CASSPRRDLDGYTF	TGTGCCAGCTCACCAAGGAGGGATTTGGATGGCTACACCTTC
.	TRBJ2-7	.	15	TRBV28	CASNPTRETSYEQYF	TGTGCCAGCAATCCTACTCGGGAAACGTCCTACGAGCAGTACTTC
.	TRBJ2-1	TRBD2	19	TRBV19	CASSIEISRGLAGFNEQFF	TGTGCCAGTAGTATAGAAATTTCGAGGGGACTAGCGGGATTTAATGAGCAGTTCTTC
.	TRBJ2-2	.	15	TRBV21-1	CASSKALRATGELFF	TGTGCCAGCAGCAAAGCGCTGAGAGCCACCGGGGAGCTGTTTTTT
.	TRBJ2-2	.	14	TRBV28	CASSSGQNTGELFF	TGTGCCAGCAGTTCGGGACAGAACACCGGGGAGCTGTTTTTT
.	TRBJ1-2	TRBD1	13	TRBV6-5	CASSQDRDYGYTF	TGTGCCAGCAGTCAGGACAGGGACTATGGCTACACCTTC
once	TRBJ2-4	.	12	TRBV30	CAWSKTRDIQYF	TGTGCCTGGAGTAAAACGAGAGACATTCAGTACTTC
.	TRBJ1-5	TRBD1	15	TRBV7-2	CASSQGTGVGQPQHF	TGTGCCAGCAGCCAAGGGACAGGGGTTGGGCAGCCCCAGCATTTT
once	TRBJ2-2	.	14	TRBV7-9	CASSLRQNTGELFF	TGTGCCAGCAGCTTAAGACAGAACACCGGGGAGCTGTTTTTT
.	TRBJ1-1	TRBD1	15	TRBV18	CASSRDGGGDTEAFF	TGTGCCAGCTCGCGGGATGGAGGGGGCGACACTGAAGCTTTCTTT
.	TRBJ1-2	.	12	TRBV5-1	CASSLGQDGYTF	TGCGCCAGCAGCTTGGGACAGGATGGCTACACCTTC
.	TRBJ2-2	TRBD1	17	TRBV5-4	CASSANLQGALAGELFF	TGTGCCAGCAGCGCCAACCTACAGGGGGCGCTGGCCGGGGAGCTGTTTTTT
.	TRBJ1-1	.	12	TRBV30	CAWSQGEAEAFF	TGTGCCTGGAGTCAAGGGGAAGCTGAAGCTTTCTTT
few	TRBJ1-4	.	13	TRBV6-5	CASSDSPNEKLFF	TGTGCCAGCAGCGACTCACCAAATGAAAAACTGTTTTTT
.	TRBJ1-1	.	15	TRBV30	CAWSPKSGFRTEAFF	TGTGCCTGGAGCCCAAAATCGGGTTTTCGGACTGAAGCTTTCTTT
.	TRBJ1-1	.	14	TRBV28	CASSAPRRGTEAFF	TGTGCCAGCAGTGCCCCAAGGCGGGGCACTGAAGCTTTCTTT
.	TRBJ2-7	.	15	TRBV18	CASSPAARSSYEQYF	TGTGCCAGCTCACCAGCTGCTAGGAGCTCCTACGAGCAGTACTTC
.	TRBJ1-1	.	12	TRBV5-1	CASRGGDGEAFF	TGCGCCAGCAGGGGGGGAGACGGGGAAGCTTTCTTT
.	TRBJ2-2	TRBD1	16	TRBV5-6	CASSLDRGRMTGELFF	TGTGCCAGCAGCTTGGACAGGGGTCGTATGACCGGGGAGCTGTTTTTT
once	TRBJ1-1	TRBD1	15	TRBV7-6	CASSLSGTGSAEAFF	TGTGCCAGCAGCCTGTCAGGGACAGGGTCCGCTGAAGCTTTCTTT
few	TRBJ2-7	TRBD2	15	TRBV18	CASSPLAGGSYEQYF	TGTGCCAGCTCACCTTTGGCGGGGGGCTCCTACGAGCAGTACTTC
.	TRBJ2-3	.	13	TRBV7-9	CAGGQSSTDTQYF	TGTGCCGGAGGACAGTCTAGCACAGATACGCAGTATTTT
.	TRBJ1-1	.	13	TRBV5-1	CASSLDRAPEAFF	TGCGCCAGCAGCTTGGATAGGGCCCCTGAAGCTTTCTTT
once	TRBJ1-2	.	14	TRBV21-1	CASSNSGRFYGYTF	TGTGCCAGCAGCAACTCGGGCCGATTCTATGGCTACACCTTC
.	TRBJ1-1	.	16	TRBV9	CASSVGGMVMGTEAFF	TGTGCCAGCAGCGTAGGGGGGATGGTTATGGGCACTGAAGCTTTCTTT
once	TRBJ1-2	.	14	TRBV19	CASRHPGGNYGYTF	TGTGCCAGTAGACACCCCGGGGGGAACTATGGCTACACCTTC
.	TRBJ2-5	TRBD2	12	TRBV25-1	CASGRGGETQYF	TGTGCCAGTGGTAGGGGAGGGGAGACCCAGTACTTC
.	TRBJ1-1	TRBD1	14	TRBV2	CASRGDRANTEAFF	TGTGCCAGCAGAGGGGACAGGGCGAACACTGAAGCTTTCTTT
.	TRBJ2-7	TRBD2	17	TRBV4-1	CASSFRLAGDRPYEQYF	TGCGCCAGCAGCTTTCGACTAGCGGGAGACAGACCCTACGAGCAGTACTTC
.	TRBJ1-1	.	15	TRBV7-2	CASSYRLGDVAEAFF	TGTGCCAGCAGCTACCGCCTTGGGGATGTGGCTGAAGCTTTCTTT
few	TRBJ2-7	.	16	TRBV27	CASSRRGLADPYEQYF	TGTGCCAGCAGCCGAAGGGGGTTAGCGGACCCCTACGAGCAGTACTTC
.	TRBJ1-1	.	13	TRBV28	CASSSAMNTEAFF	TGTGCCAGCAGTTCTGCAATGAACACTGAAGCTTTCTTT